The source of this T cell receptor (beta chain) is a study of T cells in Graves' hyperthyroidism and ophthalmopathy. Broader study findings: The model identified upcoming ophthalmopathy a median about 6.5 months ahead of onset.

Amplification targeted TCR beta CDR3 regions from RNA transcripts. When the TCR CDR3 underwent first-round RT-PCR, the HTBI primer set was used. One entry per CDR3 protein, called by TCRdb with MiXCR from the multiplex PCR reads. The sample yields 35,000 to 45,000 distinct CDR3 sequences, just under 50% seen once. Germline V gene data show CDR1 as SGHVS and CDR2 as FNYEAQ. There are 15 residues in the CDR3. Diagnoses rested on clinical symptoms, serum thyroxine and TRAb, thyroid ultrasound and orbital computed tomography. The source of the PBMCs was over 8.5 ml of fresh peripheral blood. Notes on this clonotype: Antigen unknown. One junction end disagrees with the germline gene, perhaps due to a read error.

This clonotype was obtained from a woman in her fifties or sixties with Graves' hyperthyroidism that later progressed to Graves' ophthalmopathy. Sequencing was carried out using blood. The chain has TRBV7-6 and TRBJ2-2, with D maybe TRBD2 (5 bases). CDR3 residues: CASSLVGVTYNEQCF. DNA for the CDR3: TGTGCCAGCAGCTTGGTGGGAGTGACCTACAATGAGCAGTGTTTT.